This record covers a single TCR beta chain. What it recognizes is unknown. These data come from a study of graft-versus-host responses after intestinal transplantation. Overall study: As for transplant type, recipients had multivisceral, liver-intestinal, or isolated intestinal grafts. For around three years after anti-thymocyte globulin induction, all recipients took tacrolimus and steroids.

The data were produced by immunoSEQ multiplex PCR, yet TCRdb's version contains in-frame clones alone and is incomplete. This table holds over 65,000 clones, approximately 89% found once. Overall study results and limits: Marrow from the recipient contained GvH clones, some of which had appeared first in ileum or blood. High graft-versus-host to host-versus-graft clonal ratios were found in allografts of patients who had graft-donor T cell macrochimerism.

The CDR3 is 16 amino acids. V was clipped by 5 bases and J by 4 bases, with 21 bases between them. CDR1 is SGDLS, CDR2 YYNGEE, per germline. The specimen was unstimulated CD8+ T cells sorted from spleen or lymph node cells, collected before transplant. The chain joins TRBV9 to TRBJ1-2; possible D gene TRBD1, 5 bases. The TCR originated in a human donor who was the organ donor for an intestinal transplant. The CDR3, as DNA: TGTGCCAGCAGAAGAGTCCCGGGACGGAATACCTATGGCTACACCTTC. This codes for CASRRVPGRNTYGYTF.